This passage covers 20 T cell receptor beta chains from one sample sequenced in a study of CD8 T cells in Susac syndrome. When the RNA was reverse transcribed, random hexamers were used with an input of roughly 0.5 to 1 ug. Each CDR3 protein is one row after TCRdb ran MiXCR on the immunoSEQ multiplex PCR reads. The sample has about 180,000 distinct CDR3 sequences, approximately 95% seen once. Sequences were obtained from CD4+ T cells from PBMCs. The source is a human donor with Susac syndrome.

The genes are TRBV2 and TRBJ2-7; D assignment may be TRBD1 or TRBD2 (5 bases each). The ends were cut back, 7 bases at V and 5 bases at J, with 15 bases in the middle. The CDR3 loop spans 13 amino acids. Looked up from germline, CDR1 is SNHLY and CDR2 is FYNNEI. The CDR3 nucleotides are TGTGCCAGCACTAGTAATGGGGGTGACGAGCAGTACTTC. Residues: CASTSNGGDEQYF.

V is TRBV4-3 and J is TRBJ2-3; TRBD2 agrees at 7 bases. This CDR3 contains 17 residues. CDR1 is LGHNA, CDR2 YSLEER, per germline. The J segment lost 2 bases and the V segment lost 0 bases, leaving 8 bases of the junction unmatched. CDR3 in amino acids: CASSQEGRGPPTDTQYF. CDR3 sequence (DNA): TGCGCCAGCAGCCAAGAAGGGAGGGGTCCTCCCACAGATACGCAGTATTTT.

The chain uses TRBV28 and TRBJ2-5, with 8 bases fitting TRBD1. Germline trimming cut 5 bases from V and 5 bases from J; bases unmatched to any gene: 7. Germline V gene sequence: CDR1 MDHEN, CDR2 SYDVKM. This CDR3 is 14 amino acids long. The CDR3 loop is CASSRAGGRETQYF. Written as DNA, the CDR3 is TGTGCCAGCAGTAGAGCAGGGGGCAGGGAGACCCAGTACTTC.

The V gene is TRBV20-1, the J gene TRBJ1-4; D perhaps matches TRBD1 (6 bases). This CDR3 is 14 amino acids long. Germline CDR1 is DFQATT and CDR2 is SNEGSKA (reference sequence). The germline V and J ends were trimmed by 0 bases and 7 bases, with 12 bases remaining between them. CDR3 loop: CSARDQQGSEKLFF. Here the CDR3 DNA reads TGCAGTGCTAGAGATCAGCAGGGGAGTGAAAAACTGTTTTTT.

The genes are TRBV20-1 and TRBJ2-7; 9 bases line up with TRBD2. Germline assignment: CDR1 DFQATT and CDR2 SNEGSKA (reference sequence). Germline trimming cut 8 bases from V and 3 bases from J; bases unmatched to any gene: 5. The CDR3 consists of 12 residues. The DNA of the CDR3 is TGCAGTCCCCGACTAGCGGTCTACGAGCAGTACGTC. Residues: CSPRLAVYEQYV.

The chain uses TRBV20-1 and TRBJ1-5, with D unresolved. The CDR3 is made up of 12 amino acids. Trimming removed 5 bases at V and 5 bases at J, with 10 bases between. Germline CDR1 DFQATT, CDR2 SNEGSKA (reference sequence). The CDR3 region is CSASGPDQPQHF. The CDR3 DNA is TGCAGTGCTTCTGGCCCGGATCAGCCCCAGCATTTT.

The chain links TRBV9 to TRBJ2-7; 8 nucleotides match TRBD1. Germline CDR1 SGDLS, CDR2 YYNGEE. V lost 0 bases to trimming and J lost 3 bases; unmatched junction nucleotides: 2. The CDR3 extends over 14 amino acids. The CDR3, as DNA: TGTGCCAGCAGCGTAGAAACAGGGGGCTACGAGCAGTACTTC. Amino acids: CASSVETGGYEQYF.

The chain is built from TRBV5-4 and TRBJ2-5; 13 bases line up with TRBD2. This CDR3 has 16 amino acids. CDR1 and CDR2 (germline): SGHNT, YYREEE (reference sequence). V lost 2 bases, J lost 5 bases, and 6 bases stayed unmatched. The CDR3 DNA sequence: TGTGCCAGCAGCTTTACTAGCGGGAGGGCCTCGGAGACCCAGTACTTC. This codes for CASSFTSGRASETQYF.

The rearrangement joins TRBV6-2 or TRBV6-3 to TRBJ2-7; maybe TRBD2 (5 bases). The CDR3 length is 13 residues. Trimming removed 2 bases at V and 3 bases at J, with 8 bases between. CDR1 MNHEY and CDR2 SVGEGT come from the germline V gene. CDR3 nucleotides: TGTGCCAGCAGTTACAATGGAGGCTACGAGCAGTACGTC. Its translation is CASSYNGGYEQYV.

The chain carries TRBV29-1 and TRBJ2-5, with 10 positions matching TRBD2. Germline CDR1 and CDR2: SQVTM and ANQGSEA. V lost 4 bases to trimming and J lost 5 bases; unmatched junction nucleotides: 10. The length of the CDR3 is 15 residues. The CDR3 DNA reads as TGCAGCGTTGGTCTGGCTAGCGGGAGTACGGAGACCCAGTACTTC. This gives the protein CSVGLASGSTETQYF.

This chain connects TRBV18 to TRBJ2-5, with 13 bases lining up with TRBD2. CDR1 KGHSH and CDR2 LQKENI come from the germline V gene. The CDR3 is made up of 18 amino acids. The V and J ends lost 6 bases and 5 bases, in that order; junction bases with no gene match: 15. The CDR3 spells CASSMRMTGLAGSETQYF. The CDR3 nucleotides read TGTGCCAGCTCCATGCGAATGACGGGACTAGCGGGATCCGAGACCCAGTACTTC.

V is TRBV29-1 and J is TRBJ1-2; D is perhaps TRBD1 (5 bases). The CDR3 totals 15 residues. Germline V lookup: CDR1 SQVTM, CDR2 ANQGSEA. The V and J ends lost 3 bases and 0 bases respectively, with 14 bases between them. CDR3 amino acids: CSVDFPGTANYGYTF. CDR3 in DNA: TGCAGCGTTGACTTTCCCGGGACCGCTAACTATGGCTACACCTTC.

The rearrangement joins TRBV20-1 to TRBJ2-5; TRBD2 might be the D (5 bases). This CDR3 region has 15 residues. Trimming removed 3 bases at V and 7 bases at J, with 21 bases between. CDR1 is DFQATT and CDR2 is SNEGSKA in the germline V gene (reference sequence). The CDR3 is CSASGIASPLGTQYF. The CDR3 DNA reads TGCAGTGCTAGTGGGATTGCTAGCCCTCTTGGGACCCAGTACTTC.

The gene calls are TRBV20-1 and TRBJ1-3; weak D call: TRBD1 (6 bases). The CDR3 length is 16 residues. Trimming stripped 0 bases from V and 0 bases from J, with 12 bases between. The germline V gene has CDR1 DFQATT and CDR2 SNEGSKA (reference sequence). CDR3 loop: CSARDGGQISGNTIYF. The DNA of the CDR3 is TGCAGTGCTAGAGACGGGGGGCAAATCTCTGGAAACACCATATATTTT.

This clonotype has just one count. V gene TRBV4-2 combines with J gene TRBJ2-1; D is undetermined. Germline V lookup: CDR1 LGHNA, CDR2 YNFKEQ. V was shortened by 4 bases and J by 8 bases, with 9 bases between the two germline ends. This CDR3 is 12 amino acids long. The chain's CDR3 is CASSRRVDEQFF. In DNA, the CDR3 is TGTGCCAGCAGCCGCCGGGTGGATGAGCAGTTCTTC.

This clonotype came up once. The genes are TRBV4-2 and TRBJ2-1, with D uncertain. Between the trimmed V and J ends, which lost 1 base and 5 bases, there was a span of 9 bases. The CDR3 is 14 amino acids. Germline V lookup: CDR1 LGHNA, CDR2 YNFKEQ. The CDR3 spells CASSQASRNNEQFF. CDR3 DNA: TGTGCCAGCAGCCAAGCATCTAGGAACAATGAGCAGTTCTTC.

This chain connects TRBV3-1 to TRBJ1-4; D call uncertain. Germline-derived CDR1 and CDR2 are LGHDT and YNNKEL (reference sequence). The CDR3 totals 17 residues. The germline V and J ends were trimmed by 0 bases and 8 bases, with 19 bases remaining between them. As DNA, the CDR3 is TGTGCCAGCAGCCAAGATCGTCTGGGGAGCCCAAAGGAAAAACTGTTTTTT. It codes for CASSQDRLGSPKEKLFF.

V gene TRBV24-1 combines with J gene TRBJ2-5; 8 positions match TRBD2. V was pared by 3 bases and J by 3 bases, with 5 bases of the junction left unmatched. The CDR3 spans 15 residues. Germline-derived CDR1 and CDR2 are KGHDR and SFDVKD. The CDR3, as DNA: TGTGCCACCAGTGATCCCGCGGGGGGAGAAGAGACCCAGTACTTC. This encodes CATSDPAGGEETQYF.

The chain is built from TRBV20-1 and TRBJ2-1; the match to TRBD2 covers 7 bases. Germline V gene data show CDR1 as DFQATT and CDR2 as SNEGSKA (reference sequence). The CDR3 spans 15 residues. J gave up 4 bases and V 2 bases, and 8 bases lay outside the gene matches. CDR3 region: CSARTGGEFYNEQFF. DNA of the CDR3: TGCAGTGCTAGAACGGGGGGAGAATTTTACAATGAGCAGTTCTTC.

This chain links TRBV27 with TRBJ1-6; D unclear. Germline loops: CDR1 MNHEY, CDR2 SMNVEV (reference sequence). The V gene lost 5 bases and the J gene lost 9 bases, with 17 bases spanning the gap. The CDR3 has 15 residues. Here the CDR3 reads CASSPMGSTLSPLHF. The DNA for the CDR3 is TGTGCCAGCAGTCCGATGGGGTCAACGCTTTCACCCCTCCACTTT.